The 29 T cell receptor beta chains reported below all come from one sample, sequenced in a study of human thymus T cells. The data were produced by immunoSEQ multiplex PCR, yet TCRdb's version contains in-frame clones alone and is incomplete. The sample records fewer than 55,000 clones, approximately 93% being singletons. The sample taken for sequencing was blood. The receptors derive from a boy in the first two years of life with a congenital heart defect but otherwise immunologically healthy.

V is TRBV15 and J is TRBJ1-5; D not resolved. The germline gives CDR1 LNHNV, CDR2 YYDKDF (reference sequence). Trimming left V 1 base short and J 3 bases short, with 13 bases between. The CDR3 spans 16 residues. The CDR3 region is CATSRVGGYNNQPQHF. The CDR3 DNA reads TGTGCCACCAGCAGAGTAGGAGGTTATAACAATCAGCCCCAGCATTTT.

The chain employs TRBV19 and TRBJ1-1, with D possibly matching TRBD1 (5 bases). There are 15 residues in the CDR3. V gave up 3 bases and J gave up 10 bases, with 21 bases separating them. Germline V gives CDR1 LNHDA, CDR2 SQIVND (reference sequence). Written as DNA, the CDR3 is TGTGCCAGTAGTATCTGGGGGTTTGAACAAAATGGAGCTTTCTTT. Protein: CASSIWGFEQNGAFF.

This clone is a singleton in its sample. This chain uses TRBV30 with TRBJ2-4; unclear D gene. This CDR3 comprises 13 residues. The germline gives CDR1 GTSNPN, CDR2 SVGIG (reference sequence). V was clipped by 1 base and J by 2 bases, with 6 bases between them. CDR3 loop: CAWSGQTKNIQYF. The CDR3 nucleotides are TGTGCCTGGAGTGGACAAACCAAAAACATTCAGTACTTC.

V usage is TRBV10-3 and J usage is TRBJ2-3; TRBD2 agrees at 8 bases. Losses at the gene ends were 6 bases for V and 6 bases for J; bases not matched to a gene: 14. The CDR3 consists of 16 residues. Germline loops: CDR1 ENHRY, CDR2 SYGVKD. CDR3 sequence: CAIRDPGRGAYDTQYF. CDR3 bases: TGTGCCATCAGGGACCCTGGGCGGGGGGCATATGATACGCAGTATTTT.

CDR3 residues: CASSRIGQGPDTQYF. The CDR3 nucleotides read TGTGCCAGCAGCCGCATCGGACAGGGCCCAGATACGCAGTATTTT. This chain uses TRBV7-6 with TRBJ2-3; 8 nucleotides align to TRBD1. V was clipped by 5 bases and J by 4 bases; unmatched bases: 8. CDR3 length equals 15 residues. From germline, CDR1 is SGHVS and CDR2 FNYEAQ.

This clone is a singleton in its sample. The rearrangement links TRBV23-1 to TRBJ1-2, with a tentative D call TRBD1 (5 bases). TRBV23-1 is identified as an open reading frame with a role that is uncertain. The germline V and J ends were trimmed by 4 bases and 8 bases, with 14 bases remaining between them. The CDR3 is 13 residues long. The CDR3 loop is CASSPISGKGYTF. The CDR3 region has the DNA TGCGCCAGCAGTCCAATATCAGGGAAGGGCTACACCTTC.

CDR3 coding DNA: TGTGCCAGCAGTTCACAGCGGGGGGCGGATGAGCAGTTCTTC. This gives the protein CASSSQRGADEQFF. This sequence joins TRBV27 and TRBJ2-1, with 9 nucleotides matching TRBD2. Germline V gives CDR1 MNHEY, CDR2 SMNVEV (reference sequence). This CDR3 is 14 amino acids long. V dropped 4 bases and J dropped 8; count of bases not matched to a gene: 6.

V gene TRBV4-2 combines with J gene TRBJ1-1, with 9 bases matching TRBD1. The CDR3 spans 15 residues. Germline assignment: CDR1 LGHNA and CDR2 YNFKEQ. V dropped 4 bases and J dropped 1; count of bases not matched to a gene: 4. The CDR3 here is CASSPQTGGNTEAFF. As DNA, the CDR3 is TGTGCCAGCAGCCCCCAGACAGGGGGGAACACTGAAGCTTTCTTT.

For the CDR3, the DNA is TGTGCCAGCACCTCGGACCTCGAGCAGTACTTC. Translating gives CASTSDLEQYF. The gene calls are TRBV28 and TRBJ2-7; D unclear. V was shortened by 7 bases and J by 6 bases, with 10 bases between the two germline ends. Germline V gene lookup returns CDR1 MDHEN and CDR2 SYDVKM. The length of the CDR3 is 11 residues.

V usage is TRBV5-1 and J usage is TRBJ2-7; D tentatively reads TRBD1 or TRBD2 (5 bases each). There are 15 residues in the CDR3. V gave up 4 bases and J gave up 3 bases, with 17 bases separating them. Germline V CDR1 and CDR2: SGHRS, YFSETQ. The chain's CDR3 is CASSVRDGNFYEQYF. CDR3 DNA: TGCGCCAGCAGCGTCCGGGACGGAAACTTCTACGAGCAGTACTTC.

The chain recombines TRBV19 with TRBJ2-3; D perhaps matches TRBD1 (5 bases). There are 14 residues in the CDR3. Germline values: CDR1 LNHDA, CDR2 SQIVND (reference sequence). V was shortened by 4 bases and J by 0 bases, with 8 bases between the two germline ends. DNA of the CDR3: TGTGCCAGTAGTAGGGCAGGGAGCACAGATACGCAGTATTTT. This encodes CASSRAGSTDTQYF.

The V and J genes are TRBV7-8 and TRBJ1-5; 11 nucleotides agree with TRBD1. The V and J ends lost 0 bases and 7 bases, in that order; junction bases with no gene match: 2. Germline loops: CDR1 SGHVS, CDR2 FQNEAQ. The CDR3 totals 15 residues. As DNA, the CDR3 is TGTGCCAGCAGCTTAGCCCGGGACAGGGGGCAGCCCCAGCATTTT. Protein sequence: CASSLARDRGQPQHF.

The V and J genes are TRBV5-1 and TRBJ2-1; D call uncertain. Germline V gives CDR1 SGHRS, CDR2 YFSETQ. There are 11 residues in the CDR3. Trimming left V 0 bases short and J 8 bases short, with 3 bases between. CDR3 amino acids: CASSLDHEQFF. The CDR3 DNA reads as TGCGCCAGCAGCTTGGATCATGAGCAGTTCTTC.

The gene calls are TRBV7-2 and TRBJ2-2; 8 nucleotides match TRBD2. This CDR3 is built from 14 residues. Germline V gene data show CDR1 as SGHTA and CDR2 as FQGNSA. The V segment lost 1 base and the J segment 6 bases; nucleotides outside the gene matches: 1. The CDR3 region is CASSLVAGPGELFF. The CDR3 bases are TGTGCCAGCAGCTTAGTAGCGGGGCCCGGGGAGCTGTTTTTT.

The J gene is TRBJ1-6, the V gene TRBV2; D uncertain. V was clipped by 3 bases and J by 10 bases, with 7 bases between them. Germline V gene data show CDR1 as SNHLY and CDR2 as FYNNEI. This CDR3 has 12 residues. The CDR3, as DNA: TGTGCCAGCAGTGATAGCGGGTCACCCCTCCACTTT. It codes for CASSDSGSPLHF.

V and J are TRBV5-4 and TRBJ2-3; D gene unclear. The CDR3 contains 14 residues. CDR1 is SGHNT and CDR2 is YYREEE in the germline V gene (reference sequence). Deletions cut 3 bases from V and 0 bases from J, with 8 bases between. In nucleotides, the CDR3 is TGTGCCAGCAGCTCGGCTACTAGCACAGATACGCAGTATTTT. Protein sequence: CASSSATSTDTQYF.

The V call is TRBV27, the J call TRBJ1-1; unclear D gene. The CDR3 is 14 residues long. Germline CDR1 MNHEY, CDR2 SMNVEV (reference sequence). The germline V and J ends were trimmed by 2 bases and 5 bases, with 12 bases remaining between them. The CDR3: CASSLKEGSTEAFF. In DNA form, the CDR3 reads TGTGCCAGCAGTTTAAAAGAGGGTAGTACTGAAGCTTTCTTT.

The table lists this clone with a few counts. This chain connects TRBV5-3 to TRBJ1-5, with D uncertain. TRBV5-3 is annotated as an ORF whose role is uncertain. The V gene lost 0 bases and the J gene lost 11 bases, with 6 bases spanning the gap. The CDR3 consists of 11 residues. CDR3 loop: CARSLEPAQHF. CDR3 bases: TGTGCCAGAAGCTTGGAACCAGCCCAGCATTTT.

This chain links TRBV2 with TRBJ2-3; a weak D match, TRBD2 (5 bases). V lost 8 bases to trimming and J lost 2 bases, with 11 bases between them. The CDR3 extends over 13 amino acids. Germline assignment: CDR1 SNHLY and CDR2 FYNNEI. The CDR3, as DNA: TGTGCCAGCTCCGGACTCCCCACAGATACGCAGTATTTT. Translating gives CASSGLPTDTQYF. Variable domain in full (rest from reference TRBV2 and TRBJ2-3): EPEVTQTPSHQVTQMGQEVILRCVPISNHLYFYWYRQILGQKVEFLVSFYNNEISEKSEIFDDQFSVERPDGSNFTLKIRSTKLEDSAMYFCASSGLPTDTQYFGPGTRLTVL.

The chain has TRBV28 and TRBJ1-5; D gene unclear. The CDR3 consists of 11 residues. CDR1 and CDR2 from the germline V gene are MDHEN and SYDVKM. Trimming removed 4 bases from V and 9 bases from J, with 7 bases in between. CDR3 DNA: TGTGCCAGCAGTTCCCCATGGCCCCAGCATTTT. It yields the protein CASSSPWPQHF.

The chain joins TRBV6-5 to TRBJ2-7, with D perhaps TRBD1 (6 bases). Trimming left V 0 bases short and J 2 bases short, with 11 bases between. The CDR3 contains 15 residues. Germline CDR1 is MNHEY and CDR2 is SVGAGI. CDR3 protein: CASSYSTPGAYEQYF. DNA for the CDR3: TGTGCCAGCAGTTACTCGACACCAGGGGCCTACGAGCAGTACTTC.

The chain couples TRBV29-1 to TRBJ2-4; D is perhaps TRBD1 (5 bases). The CDR3 is 11 amino acids. Germline CDR1 SQVTM, CDR2 ANQGSEA. V was pared by 4 bases and J by 4 bases, with 5 bases between. DNA for the CDR3: TGCAGCGTTGGGACAAAAAACATTCAGTACTTC. Translation: CSVGTKNIQYF.

This clone was observed a few times. The chain joins TRBV28 to TRBJ1-6, with D tentatively TRBD1 (6 bases). Per germline, CDR1 MDHEN and CDR2 SYDVKM. Between the trimmed V and J ends, which lost 3 bases and 7 bases, there was a span of 19 bases. The CDR3 length is 17 residues. CDR3 residues: CASSLGLGGPWNSPLHF. The DNA for the CDR3 is TGTGCCAGCAGTTTGGGCCTAGGGGGGCCATGGAATTCACCCCTCCACTTT.

The V call is TRBV5-1, the J call TRBJ1-2; TRBD1 might be the D (6 bases). Germline loops: CDR1 SGHRS, CDR2 YFSETQ. This CDR3 has 15 residues. V lost 0 bases and J lost 0, with 9 bases in between. CDR3 region: CASSLAGASNYGYTF. The CDR3 coding sequence is TGCGCCAGCAGCTTGGCGGGGGCTTCTAACTATGGCTACACCTTC.

This clone was observed a single time. The rearrangement uses TRBV6-5 and TRBJ1-4; a weak D match, TRBD1 (6 bases). CDR3 length equals 14 residues. Germline V gives CDR1 MNHEY, CDR2 SVGAGI. Deletions cut 4 bases from V and 1 base from J, with 7 bases between. The CDR3 is CASSWTVTNEKLFF. The CDR3 DNA reads TGTGCCAGCAGTTGGACAGTAACTAATGAAAAACTGTTTTTT.

This chain connects TRBV5-1 to TRBJ2-2; maybe TRBD2 (6 bases). Trimming took 5 bases from V and 2 from J, leaving 10 bases between them. The V gene's germline CDR1 is SGHRS and CDR2 YFSETQ. The CDR3 is made up of 14 amino acids. The CDR3 sequence: CASRGLANTGELFF. The CDR3 region has the DNA TGCGCCAGCAGGGGACTCGCTAACACCGGGGAGCTGTTTTTT.

The chain recombines TRBV21-1 with TRBJ1-2; TRBD1 is the table's D call and was not checked against the DNA. TRBV21-1 is an annotated pseudogene. There are 17 residues in the CDR3. CDR3 DNA sequence: TGTGCCAGCAGCGTACAATTCCCGACAGGGGTGGACTATGGCTACACCTTC. Protein: CASSVQFPTGVDYGYTF.

The chain has TRBV28 and TRBJ1-1; 7 nucleotides agree with TRBD1. The length of the CDR3 is 15 residues. Germline values: CDR1 MDHEN, CDR2 SYDVKM. The V and J ends lost 4 bases and 5 bases, in that order; junction bases with no gene match: 10. DNA of the CDR3: TGTGCCAGCAGTTACGTGACAGGGCCACTAACTGAAGCTTTCTTT. It yields the protein CASSYVTGPLTEAFF. The variable domain in full, with the rest retrieved from reference TRBV28 and TRBJ1-1, is DVKVTQSSRYLVKRTGEKVFLECVQDMDHENMFWYRQDPGLGLRLIYFSYDVKMKEKGDIPEGYSVSREKKERFSLILESASTNQTSMYLCASSYVTGPLTEAFFGQGTRLTVV.

Only one count was recorded for this clone. V gene TRBV6-6 combines with J gene TRBJ2-1; 10 positions match TRBD2. Germline V gives CDR1 MNHNY, CDR2 SVGAGI (reference sequence). The V gene end was trimmed by 2 bases and the J gene end by 7 bases; junction bases not matched to a gene: 5. The length of the CDR3 is 15 residues. The CDR3 is CASSYGLAGANEQFF. The CDR3 coding sequence is TGTGCCAGCAGTTACGGGCTAGCGGGGGCAAATGAGCAGTTCTTC.